The 22 T cell receptor beta chains below were found in one sample sequenced in a study of CD8 T cells in Susac syndrome. A quantity of about 0.5 to 1 ug RNA underwent reverse transcription using random hexamers. TCRdb used MiXCR to reprocess the immunoSEQ multiplex PCR reads, holding one entry per CDR3 protein. This table holds approximately 130,000 distinct CDR3 sequences, 90% to 95% found once. The specimen was CD4+ T cells from PBMCs. These receptors were taken from a human donor in good health.

The chain combines TRBV28 with TRBJ2-7, with D possibly being TRBD2 (5 bases). V gave up 5 bases and J gave up 0 bases, with 11 bases separating them. The CDR3 loop spans 14 amino acids. Germline V gene lookup returns CDR1 MDHEN and CDR2 SYDVKM. For the CDR3, the DNA is TGTGCCAGCAGTGGACTGCTTACCTCCTACGAGCAGTACTTC. Its translation is CASSGLLTSYEQYF. The entire variable domain, with the rest obtained from reference TRBV28 and TRBJ2-7, is as follows: DVKVTQSSRYLVKRTGEKVFLECVQDMDHENMFWYRQDPGLGLRLIYFSYDVKMKEKGDIPEGYSVSREKKERFSLILESASTNQTSMYLCASSGLLTSYEQYFGPGTRLTVT.

The chain recombines TRBV12-5 with TRBJ1-1, with 7 positions matching TRBD1. This CDR3 has 14 amino acids. CDR1 LGHNT and CDR2 FRNRAP come from the germline V gene. The V segment lost 6 bases and the J segment 1 base; nucleotides outside the gene matches: 5. The chain's CDR3 is CASGTGTANTEAFF. The CDR3 DNA reads TGTGCTAGTGGGACCGGGACAGCGAACACTGAAGCTTTCTTT.

The chain links TRBV28 to TRBJ2-7, with 12 bases fitting TRBD1. The CDR3 has 14 residues. J was trimmed by 5 bases and V by 3 bases; bases with no gene match: 2. Germline V gene sequence: CDR1 MDHEN, CDR2 SYDVKM. The CDR3 reads CASSLGTGGDEQYF. DNA of the CDR3: TGTGCCAGCAGTTTGGGGACAGGGGGCGACGAGCAGTACTTC.

This sequence joins TRBV6-5 and TRBJ2-5; maybe TRBD2 (7 bases). The V end lost 7 bases, the J end lost 7 bases, and 16 bases lay between the germline ends. Germline values: CDR1 MNHEY, CDR2 SVGAGI. This CDR3 comprises 13 residues. CDR3 in DNA: TGTGCCAGCAAGCGGGACACGGCGTGGACCCAGTACTTC. It yields the protein CASKRDTAWTQYF.

The chain combines TRBV2 with TRBJ1-5; D not certain. This CDR3 has 14 residues. The germline V gene has CDR1 SNHLY and CDR2 FYNNEI. Trimming pared 4 bases from V and 4 bases from J, leaving 11 bases between. The CDR3 DNA follows: TGTGCCAGCAGTGGTCAAGGGCGGAATCAGCCCCAGCATTTT. Residues: CASSGQGRNQPQHF.

The V and J genes are TRBV2 and TRBJ2-3; 10 bases map to TRBD2. The CDR3 runs to 14 residues. The junction had 5 bases not matched to a gene; V was cut back by 6 bases and J by 5 bases. Germline CDR1 is SNHLY and CDR2 is FYNNEI. The CDR3 spells CASSGAGGRDTQYF. CDR3 sequence (DNA): TGTGCCAGCAGCGGAGCGGGAGGGCGAGATACGCAGTATTTT.

This clonotype was seen a single time. The chain is built from TRBV6-5 and TRBJ2-2; maybe TRBD2 (6 bases). This CDR3 is built from 16 residues. Trimming cost V 0 bases and J 6 bases, with 14 bases left between them. The germline gives CDR1 MNHEY, CDR2 SVGAGI. CDR3 protein: CASSYSGSPQPGELFF. CDR3 nucleotides: TGTGCCAGCAGTTACTCCGGGAGTCCCCAACCCGGGGAGCTGTTTTTT.

This chain joins TRBV5-6 and TRBJ2-7; tentatively, D is TRBD2 (5 bases). Trimming stripped 2 bases from V and 9 bases from J, with 9 bases between. The CDR3 contains 11 residues. CDR1 is SGHDT and CDR2 is YYEEEE in the germline V gene. For the CDR3, the DNA is TGTGCCAGCAGCTTTCGGGGAGTGCAGTACTTC. Protein sequence: CASSFRGVQYF.

The chain employs TRBV3-1 and TRBJ2-3, with D perhaps TRBD2 (6 bases). Germline-derived CDR1 and CDR2 are LGHDT and YNNKEL (reference sequence). V dropped 4 bases and J dropped 2 bases, with 13 bases sitting between them. This CDR3 spans 15 amino acids. The CDR3 loop reads CASSPSGTYTDTQYF. CDR3 DNA: TGTGCCAGCAGCCCCTCCGGGACTTACACAGATACGCAGTATTTT.

This clonotype has a single count. The rearrangement joins TRBV20-1 to TRBJ2-5, with D perhaps TRBD1 (6 bases). The V end was cut by 3 bases, the J end by 3 bases, with 8 bases between. CDR1 and CDR2 from the germline V gene are DFQATT and SNEGSKA (reference sequence). The CDR3 runs 12 residues. The CDR3 loop reads CSASGQKETQYF. CDR3 nucleotides: TGCAGTGCTAGCGGACAGAAAGAGACCCAGTACTTC.

The chain recombines TRBV5-4 with TRBJ2-7, with unresolved D. The CDR3 runs 14 residues. The germline V gene encodes CDR1 SGHNT and CDR2 YYREEE (reference sequence). V was shortened by 0 bases and J by 2 bases, with 9 bases between the two germline ends. In DNA, the CDR3 is TGTGCCAGCAGCTTGGATCAGGCCACCTACGAGCAGTACTTC. This encodes CASSLDQATYEQYF.

This chain uses TRBV7-2 with TRBJ2-3; TRBD2 aligns across 9 bases. This CDR3 comprises 16 residues. The V and J ends lost 3 bases and 1 base, in that order; junction bases with no gene match: 5. Germline CDR1 and CDR2: SGHTA and FQGNSA. Written as DNA, the CDR3 is TGTGCCAGCAGCTTTGGGGCGGGAGGGGGCACAGATACGCAGTATTTT. It yields the protein CASSFGAGGGTDTQYF.

The CDR3 DNA is TGTGCCAGCAGCCAAGAACCCCCAGCGACCCAGTACTTC. Translating gives CASSQEPPATQYF. The gene calls are TRBV3-1 and TRBJ2-5; no definite D call. Germline assignment: CDR1 LGHDT and CDR2 YNNKEL (reference sequence). The V end lost 0 bases, the J end lost 7 bases, and 9 bases lay between the germline ends. The CDR3 consists of 13 residues.

This chain joins TRBV25-1 and TRBJ2-7; TRBD2 aligns across 7 bases. The ends lost 4 bases at V and 3 bases at J; junction bases unmatched: 9. The germline gives CDR1 MGHDK, CDR2 SYGVNS. This CDR3 is 15 amino acids long. CDR3 nucleotides: TGTGCCAGCAGTGTGGGGGGGAGAGAGTACTACGAGCAGTACTTC. Amino acids: CASSVGGREYYEQYF.

V gene TRBV6-2 or TRBV6-3 combines with J gene TRBJ1-1; possible D gene TRBD1, 5 bases. This CDR3 has 13 residues. The germline V gene encodes CDR1 MNHEY and CDR2 SVGEGT. Trimming stripped 0 bases from V and 12 bases from J, with 14 bases between. The CDR3 sequence is CASSYSSQGRPFF. CDR3 DNA: TGTGCCAGCAGTTACTCGAGCCAGGGAAGGCCTTTCTTT.

The rearrangement joins TRBV6-1 to TRBJ1-2; maybe TRBD1 (5 bases). Trimming stripped 4 bases from V and 4 bases from J, with 16 bases between. Germline V gives CDR1 MNHNS, CDR2 SASEGT. The CDR3 consists of 15 residues. The CDR3, as DNA: TGTGCCAGCAGTGTCGAAGGGACGCCAGGCTATGGCTACACCTTC. It translates to CASSVEGTPGYGYTF.

This chain joins TRBV20-1 and TRBJ2-5, with D perhaps matching TRBD2 (5 bases). Germline V gene lookup returns CDR1 DFQATT and CDR2 SNEGSKA (reference sequence). The CDR3 has 13 amino acids. V was trimmed by 6 bases and J by 5 bases, leaving 16 bases between them. CDR3 nucleotides: TGCAGTGCCAACACCGGAGGCCACGAGACCCAGTACTTC. It codes for CSANTGGHETQYF.

This chain uses TRBV27 with TRBJ2-7; 9 bases fit TRBD2. V dropped 6 bases and J dropped 4; count of bases not matched to a gene: 10. Germline loops: CDR1 MNHEY, CDR2 SMNVEV (reference sequence). This CDR3 has 15 amino acids. The chain's CDR3 is CASSPRLAARYEQYF. The CDR3 region has the DNA TGTGCCAGCAGCCCGAGACTAGCGGCTCGATACGAGCAGTACTTC.

The chain combines TRBV29-1 with TRBJ2-4, with D perhaps TRBD1 (6 bases). V lost 5 bases and J 6 bases, leaving 20 bases between the germline ends. The CDR3 has 15 residues. Per the germline V gene, CDR1 is SQVTM and CDR2 is ANQGSEA. For the CDR3, the DNA is TGCAGCGTTTCGGACAGCTTTAAGGGAACAAACATTCAGTACTTC. It translates to CSVSDSFKGTNIQYF.

The chain uses TRBV7-2 and TRBJ1-4, with D perhaps matching TRBD1 (6 bases). V lost 4 bases and J 0 bases, leaving 12 bases between the germline ends. CDR3 length: 16 residues. Germline CDR1 reads SGHTA; CDR2 reads FQGNSA. The CDR3 loop is CASSSGQQATNEKLFF. CDR3 coding DNA: TGTGCCAGCAGCTCCGGACAGCAGGCAACTAATGAAAAACTGTTTTTT.

This chain uses TRBV5-1 with TRBJ2-1, with a weak D call TRBD2 (5 bases). The CDR3 is made up of 16 amino acids. V was pared by 1 base and J by 8 bases, with 19 bases between. The V gene's germline CDR1 is SGHRS and CDR2 YFSETQ. The CDR3 loop reads CASSLTPPPGFDEQFF. As DNA, the CDR3 is TGCGCCAGCAGCTTGACCCCTCCGCCGGGGTTCGATGAGCAGTTCTTC. Complete variable domain (other parts from reference TRBV5-1 and TRBJ2-1): KAGVTQTPRYLIKTRGQQVTLSCSPISGHRSVSWYQQTPGQGLQFLFEYFSETQRNKGNFPGRFSGRQFSNSRSEMNVSTLELGDSALYLCASSLTPPPGFDEQFFGPGTRLTVL.

This clonotype came up once. The rearrangement joins TRBV24-1 to TRBJ2-1; D remains unclear. The germline V and J ends were trimmed by 6 bases and 6 bases, with 5 bases remaining between them. This CDR3 comprises 11 residues. Germline V gene data show CDR1 as KGHDR and CDR2 as SFDVKD. CDR3 in DNA: TGTGCCACCAGTCTTGCCAATGAGCAGTTCTTC. The encoded protein is CATSLANEQFF.